This is a list of T cell receptor beta chains from one sample in a study of response to subunit inactivated influenza vaccine. From the RT-PCR reads, TCRdb called clonotypes with MiXCR, one entry per CDR3 protein. This sample carries 500,000 to 750,000 distinct CDR3 sequences, roughly 15% of them seen once, and the ten largest clones take roughly 10%. This material consisted of PBMCs from blood, taken about 12 days after vaccination. Receptors were obtained from a man aged 45-65 years who received an inactivated influenza vaccine. Both conserved end residues are part of each CDR3. The D gene is left open where the match is weak. Expanded clones get a size class; other rows say once, few or many, or leave the size out.

j_call v_call d_call clone_size cdr3_nt cdr3_aa
TRBJ2-3 TRBV10-3 NA NA TGTGCTATGGGACCCCCGGGACAAGGGGGAGATACGCAGTATTTT CAMGPPGQGGDTQYF
TRBJ2-7 TRBV24-1 TRBD1 few TGTGCCACCTCTACGGACAGGAACTCCTACGAGCAGTACTTC CATSTDRNSYEQYF
TRBJ1-6 TRBV6-1 TRBD1 many TGTGCCAGCAGGATGACAGGGCATAATTCACCCCTCCACTTT CASRMTGHNSPLHF
TRBJ2-1 TRBV10-3 NA NA TGTGCCATCAGTGAAGGGACCGACAATGAGCAGTTCTTC CAISEGTDNEQFF
TRBJ2-1 TRBV9 NA NA TGTGCCAGCAGCGTAGGGGTCAATGAGCAGTCCTTC CASSVGVNEQSF
TRBJ2-3 TRBV19 NA NA TGTGCCAGTAGTAAGGCAGCCCGCACAGATACGCAGTATTTT CASSKAARTDTQYF
TRBJ2-5 TRBV11-2 NA few TGTGCCAGCAGCTTACAGGGAGATCGAGAGACCCAGTACTTC CASSLQGDRETQYF
TRBJ1-3 TRBV11-2 NA many TGTGCCAGCAGTTTGGACAGAGGATCTGGAAACACCATATATTTT CASSLDRGSGNTIYF
TRBJ2-3 TRBV20-1 NA many TGCAGTGCTAGGGAGACTCTGATCACAGATACGCAGTATTTT CSARETLITDTQYF
TRBJ2-5 TRBV15 NA few TGTGCCACCAGCAGAGTGCCCCAAGAGACCCAGTACTTC CATSRVPQETQYF
TRBJ1-6 TRBV12-3/TRBV12-4 TRBD1 NA TGTGCCAGCAGTTCGGGACAGGGGAGTAGCTCACCCCTCCACTTT CASSSGQGSSSPLHF
TRBJ1-5 TRBV12-3/TRBV12-4 NA NA TGTGCCAGCAGTTTGAAGGGGTTGGGTAATCAGCCCCAGCATTTT CASSLKGLGNQPQHF
TRBJ2-4 TRBV27 NA NA TGTGCCAGCAGTTTTCACGAATTTGACATTCAGTACTTC CASSFHEFDIQYF
TRBJ2-1 TRBV29-1 NA NA TGCAGCGTTGAAATGGGCAATGAGCAGTTCTTC CSVEMGNEQFF
TRBJ1-5 TRBV6-2/TRBV6-3 TRBD1 NA TGTGCCAGCAGTTACCGGGACAGGGGCCCCCAGCGCTTT CASSYRDRGPQRF
TRBJ1-2 TRBV12-3/TRBV12-4 NA few TGTGCCAGCACCGGGACCGGCGTATATGGCTACACCTTC CASTGTGVYGYTF
TRBJ1-2 TRBV6-1 NA NA TGTGCCAGCAGTGGACCCGAGAGATTTCATGGCTACACCTTC CASSGPERFHGYTF
TRBJ2-7 TRBV20-1 TRBD2 few TGCAGTGCTAACAGCGGGGCCCCCTACGAGCAGTACTTC CSANSGAPYEQYF
TRBJ2-3 TRBV2 NA few TGTGCCAGCAGGGAGGGAAATACGCAGTATTTT CASREGNTQYF
TRBJ1-5 TRBV3-1 NA few TGTGCCAGCAGCCGCACGAACACCCCGCCCCAGCATTTT CASSRTNTPPQHF
TRBJ1-6 TRBV20-1 TRBD1 NA TGCAGTGCTAAGAATGGACAGGTTTATAATTCACCCCTCCACTTT CSAKNGQVYNSPLHF
TRBJ1-2 TRBV6-5 NA few TGTGCCAGCAGTTACGGGCAGGGATACTATGGCTACACCTTC CASSYGQGYYGYTF
TRBJ1-3 TRBV5-1 NA NA TGCGCCAGCAGGGACACAGGTTTCTCTGGAAACACCATATATTTT CASRDTGFSGNTIYF
TRBJ1-1 TRBV7-2 NA few TGTGTGTGCATGAAGGGACCGAACACTGAAGCTTTCTTT CVCMKGPNTEAFF
TRBJ2-3 TRBV29-1 NA few TGCAGCGTTGACGTAGAGGCAGATACGCAGTATTTT CSVDVEADTQYF
TRBJ2-3 TRBV29-1 NA NA TGCAGCGTTGAAAAGTATCAGCAGGATACGCAGTATTTT CSVEKYQQDTQYF
TRBJ2-7 TRBV29-1 NA few TGCAGCGTAACACCGGGACTCACTTCGAAGCAGTACTTC CSVTPGLTSKQYF
TRBJ2-3 TRBV30 TRBD2 NA TGTGCCTGGGGGCTAGCGGGAGGTTCCACAGATACGCAGTATTTT CAWGLAGGSTDTQYF
TRBJ2-3 TRBV2 NA few TGTGCCAGCAGTGAAGCGACAGATACGCAGTATTTT CASSEATDTQYF
TRBJ2-5 TRBV5-6 TRBD1 NA TGTGCCAGCAGCACCCGGACAGGCTACCAAGAGACCCAGTACTTC CASSTRTGYQETQYF
TRBJ2-7 TRBV28 TRBD2 NA TGTGCCAGCAGTCACTTGGGACTAGCGGGAGTTTCTTACGAGCAGTACTTC CASSHLGLAGVSYEQYF
TRBJ2-1 TRBV28 NA NA TGTGCCAGCAGCCCTAGCACACTCTTACACAATGAGCAGTTCTTC CASSPSTLLHNEQFF
TRBJ1-5 TRBV20-1 TRBD1 many TGCAGTGCTCTACAGGGGATGAGCAATCAGCCCCAGCATTTT CSALQGMSNQPQHF
TRBJ2-7 TRBV5-1 TRBD2 NA TGCGCCAGCAGCCTCGGCCCGCTAGCGGGTGGTGTCTACGAGCAGTACTTC CASSLGPLAGGVYEQYF
TRBJ2-1 TRBV19 TRBD2 few TGTGCCAGTAGTACCTCTGGACTAGCGGGGGGGTACAATGAGCAGTTCTTC CASSTSGLAGGYNEQFF
TRBJ2-4 TRBV20-1 NA NA TGCAGCGTACCCGAAGGGTTTTCCAAAAACATTCAGTACTTC CSVPEGFSKNIQYF
TRBJ2-3 TRBV13 TRBD2 few TGTGCCAGCAGTCCCGGCGGGAGTAATCCTGATACGCAGTATTTT CASSPGGSNPDTQYF
TRBJ2-1 TRBV21-1 NA NA TGTGCCAGCAGCTCCTTAACGACAGGGAGCTCCTACAATGAGCAGTTCTTC CASSSLTTGSSYNEQFF
TRBJ2-1 TRBV7-9 NA NA TGTGCCAGCACCCTAGCCCCCTACAATGAGCAGTTCTTC CASTLAPYNEQFF
TRBJ2-3 TRBV29-1 TRBD2 many TGCAGCGCAGAGGGCGGGAGGGGCCCCCACGTAGATACGCAGTATTTT CSAEGGRGPHVDTQYF
TRBJ1-3 TRBV6-1 TRBD1 NA TGTGCCAGCAGAGCAGGGGGGACTGGAAACACCATATATTTT CASRAGGTGNTIYF
TRBJ2-1 TRBV7-9 NA NA TGTGCCAGCAGCTTAGTAGCGGATTTATACAATGAGCAGTTCTTC CASSLVADLYNEQFF
TRBJ2-7 TRBV12-3/TRBV12-4 NA few TGTGCCAGCAGTTTGACAGCCTTGGAGCAGTACTTC CASSLTALEQYF
TRBJ2-7 TRBV10-3 TRBD2 NA TGTGCCATCAGTGGGGGGACTAGCGGGGGCTACACCTACGAGCAGTACTTC CAISGGTSGGYTYEQYF
TRBJ2-3 TRBV6-1 TRBD1 once TGTGCCAGCAGCATAGGAGCTGGGACAGTCACAGATACGCAGTATTTT CASSIGAGTVTDTQYF